This T cell receptor beta chain was sequenced for a study of cytomegalovirus exposure and HLA in healthy donors. Study-wide findings and caveats: Through in vitro validation, three CMV-associated chains were shown to be specific for CMV antigens. A later analysis associated 15,000 or so TCR beta sequences with HLA alleles at a 0.05 false discovery rate. It was only CMV serostatus that was available as immune exposure information.

Donors counted as nominally healthy when sampled, yet unrecorded immune exposures were likely. Points on this clone: Its antigen is unidentified.

PCR involved 60 Vbeta and 13 Jbeta primers. Only in-frame clones appear in the TCRdb table, and some are missing; sequencing was by immunoSEQ multiplex PCR. The sample has some 150,000 clones; 79% are singletons. The sequenced sample consisted of PBMCs. This TCR was sampled from a woman between 40 and 55 years old in good health and CMV-seropositive.

The CDR3 region is CASSLGQLNQPQHF. CDR3 coding DNA: TGTGCCAGCAGTTTGGGACAGCTCAATCAGCCCCAGCATTTT. The rearrangement uses TRBV6-5 and TRBJ1-5, with TRBD1 matching over 7 bases. This CDR3 has 14 amino acids. V lost 4 bases, J lost 3 bases, and 3 bases stayed unmatched. Germline CDR1 reads MNHEY; CDR2 reads SVGAGI.